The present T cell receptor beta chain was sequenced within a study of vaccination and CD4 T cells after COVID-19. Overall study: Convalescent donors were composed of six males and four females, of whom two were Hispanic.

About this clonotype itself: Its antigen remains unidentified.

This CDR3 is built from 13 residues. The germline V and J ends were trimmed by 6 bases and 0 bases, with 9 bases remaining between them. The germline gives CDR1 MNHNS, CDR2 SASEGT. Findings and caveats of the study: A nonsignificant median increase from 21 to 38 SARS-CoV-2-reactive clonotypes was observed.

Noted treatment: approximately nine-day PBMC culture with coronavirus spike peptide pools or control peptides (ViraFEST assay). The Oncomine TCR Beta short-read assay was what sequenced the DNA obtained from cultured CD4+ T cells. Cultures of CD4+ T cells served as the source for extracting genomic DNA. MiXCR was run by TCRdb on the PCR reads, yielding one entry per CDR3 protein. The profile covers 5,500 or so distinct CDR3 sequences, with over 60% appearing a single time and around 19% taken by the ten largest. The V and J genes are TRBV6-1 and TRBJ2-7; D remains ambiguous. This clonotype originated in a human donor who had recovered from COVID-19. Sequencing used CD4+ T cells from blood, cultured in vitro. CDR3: CASSQESSYEQYF. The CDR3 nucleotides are TGTGCCAGCAGCCAGGAAAGCTCCTACGAGCAGTACTTC.